The 26 T cell receptor beta chains in this list originate from one sample, sequenced in a study of T and B cells in COVID-19 patients. Multiplex PCR with BIOMED2 TRB-A/B primer pools amplified TRB rearrangements. TCRdb reanalysed the multiplex PCR reads using MiXCR and keeps one entry per CDR3 protein. The table shows 7,500 to 9,500 distinct CDR3 sequences, with 28% occurring only once. From blood, about 230-500 ng of genomic DNA served as TRB template. The sequenced sample was blood. These receptors all stem from a human donor who had recovered from COVID-19.

About this clonotype: A much larger clone differs by one base, so this may be a read error. The rearrangement uses TRBV7-2 and TRBJ2-1, with 10 bases fitting TRBD1. CDR1 is SGHTA, CDR2 FQGNSA, per germline. There are 14 residues in the CDR3. CDR3 loop: CVSSRQGAYREQFF. The CDR3 DNA reads as TGTGTCAGCAGTCGACAGGGGGCCTACAGGGAGCAGTTCTTC.

The chain links TRBV10-3 to TRBJ2-5; D may correspond to TRBD1 or TRBD2 (6 bases each). Germline assignment: CDR1 ENHRY and CDR2 SYGVKD. This CDR3 is 12 amino acids long. Trimming left V 4 bases short and J 10 bases short, with 13 bases between. The CDR3 region has the DNA TGTGCCATCAGTGTGGGCGGAGGGGGCCAGTACTTC. This gives the protein CAISVGGGGQYF.

By share, this clonotype ranks as medium-sized. The chain uses TRBV6-5 and TRBJ2-7; D gene ambiguous. CDR3 length: 14 residues. CDR1 is MNHEY and CDR2 is SVGAGI in the germline V gene. V was clipped by 6 bases and J by 4 bases, with 16 bases between them. CDR3 nucleotides: TGTGCCAGCAGCGTATTTACGGGTATTTACGAGCAGTACTTC. Protein sequence: CASSVFTGIYEQYF.

For this clonotype: This clone may be a read error of a much larger clone one base away. CDR3 sequence: CASAAAGVYGYTF. CDR3 nucleotides: TGTGCCAGTGCCGCTGCAGGAGTCTATGGCTACACCTTC. This sequence joins TRBV19 and TRBJ1-2; no firm D call. CDR3 length: 13 amino acids. V lost 8 bases, J lost 4 bases, and 14 bases lay in between. Germline V CDR1 and CDR2: LNHDA, SQIVND (reference sequence).

This clonotype came up a few times. The chain carries TRBV6-5 and TRBJ1-1; a weak D match, TRBD1 (5 bases). This CDR3 has 14 residues. Trimming pared 6 bases from V and 8 bases from J, leaving 19 bases between. The germline gives CDR1 MNHEY, CDR2 SVGAGI. CDR3 nucleotides: TGTGCCAGCAGGAGACCGGGGACGGCGGTCGAAGCTTTCTTT. This codes for CASRRPGTAVEAFF.

The chain links TRBV7-9 to TRBJ2-3, with 10 positions matching TRBD2. The V and J ends lost 6 bases and 2 bases, in that order; junction bases with no gene match: 8. The CDR3 has 16 amino acids. Germline-derived CDR1 and CDR2 are SEHNR and FQNEAQ (reference sequence). As DNA, the CDR3 is TGTGCCAGCAGGACACTAGCGGGGCGATTCACAGATACGCAGTATTTT. Translation: CASRTLAGRFTDTQYF.

By sample share, this clonotype is medium-sized. This chain connects TRBV5-4 to TRBJ2-3; D may be TRBD1 (6 bases). Trimming took 0 bases from V and 8 from J, leaving 10 bases between them. Per germline, CDR1 SGHNT and CDR2 YYREEE (reference sequence). This CDR3 contains 13 residues. The CDR3 bases are TGTGCCAGCAGCTTGGAGGGGGAAGGTACGCAGTATTTT. Translated: CASSLEGEGTQYF. The full variable domain, in which reference TRBV5-4 and TRBJ2-3 provide the parts outside the CDR3, is ETGVTQSPTHLIKTRGQQVTLRCSSQSGHNTVSWYQQALGQGPQFIFQYYREEENGRGNFPPRFSGLQFPNYSSELNVNALELDDSALYLCASSLEGEGTQYFGPGTRLTVL.

This clonotype was observed a few times. The J gene is TRBJ1-5, the V gene TRBV12-3 or TRBV12-4; D is possibly TRBD1 (5 bases). The ends were cut back, 5 bases at V and 5 bases at J, with 13 bases in the middle. This CDR3 spans 14 amino acids. CDR3 in amino acids: CASSPPGDDQPQHF. DNA of the CDR3: TGTGCCAGCAGTCCGCCGGGGGATGATCAGCCCCAGCATTTT.

In the case of this clonotype: Its ends do not fully match the called genes, so a read error is possible. The V gene is TRBV12-3 or TRBV12-4, the J gene TRBJ2-2, with 8 nucleotides matching TRBD1. CDR3 length: 14 residues. The CDR3 reads CASSRDRNTVELFF. As DNA, the CDR3 is TGTGCCAGCAGCCGGGACAGGAACACCGTGGAGCTGTTTTTT.

This clonotype came up a few times. V and J are TRBV7-2 and TRBJ2-7; D possibly corresponds to TRBD1 (8 bases). The V end was cut by 1 base, the J end by 7 bases, with 14 bases between. There are 14 residues in the CDR3. In germline, CDR1 is SGHTA, CDR2 FQGNSA. The DNA of the CDR3 is TGTGCCAGCAGCTTAGGCAGGGGGCGGGGGGAGCAGTACTTC. It yields the protein CASSLGRGRGEQYF.

The J gene is TRBJ1-2, the V gene TRBV24-1; TRBD1 agrees at 10 bases. Germline trimming cut 7 bases from V and 6 bases from J; bases unmatched to any gene: 16. Looked up from germline, CDR1 is KGHDR and CDR2 is SFDVKD. The CDR3 is 17 amino acids. CDR3 DNA: TGTGCCACCAGGGGGACAGGGGACCCACAAGGCGGTCATGGCTACACCTTC. This codes for CATRGTGDPQGGHGYTF.

The V call is TRBV18, the J call TRBJ2-1; D remains ambiguous. The V end was cut by 6 bases, the J end by 0 bases, with 9 bases between. The V gene's germline CDR1 is KGHSH and CDR2 LQKENI. The CDR3 is made up of 14 amino acids. The CDR3 nucleotides are TGTGCCAGCTCTCTAAACCGCTCCTACAATGAGCAGTTCTTC. It translates to CASSLNRSYNEQFF. Filled out from reference TRBV18 and TRBJ2-1, the complete variable domain reads NAGVMQNPRHLVRRRGQEARLRCSPMKGHSHVYWYRQLPEEGLKFMVYLQKENIIDESGMPKERFSAEFPKEGPSILRIQQVVRGDSAAYFCASSLNRSYNEQFFGPGTRLTVL.

The rearrangement joins TRBV27 to TRBJ1-4, with a weak D call TRBD1 (5 bases). Trimming removed 5 bases from V and 2 bases from J, with 15 bases in between. This CDR3 is built from 16 residues. Germline V gene data show CDR1 as MNHEY and CDR2 as SMNVEV (reference sequence). CDR3 nucleotide sequence: TGTGCCAGCAGTCTGTACAGTGGGGCGACTAATGAAAAACTGTTTTTT. This encodes CASSLYSGATNEKLFF.

In this sample, this clonotype is medium-sized. The J gene is TRBJ1-1, the V gene TRBV19; TRBD1 is a possible D gene (5 bases). Germline V lookup: CDR1 LNHDA, CDR2 SQIVND (reference sequence). Trimming removed 4 bases from V and 0 bases from J, with 6 bases in between. This CDR3 region has 13 residues. CDR3 residues: CASSSRVNTEAFF. DNA of the CDR3: TGTGCCAGTAGTAGCAGGGTGAACACTGAAGCTTTCTTT.

By its share, this clonotype is medium-sized. The V call is TRBV5-5, the J call TRBJ2-2; D unclear. V lost 2 bases and J lost 2, with 1 base in between. Germline values: CDR1 SGHKS, CDR2 YYEKEE (reference sequence). This CDR3 comprises 12 residues. CDR3 region: CASSFNTGELFF. DNA for the CDR3: TGTGCCAGCAGCTTCAACACCGGGGAGCTGTTTTTT.

The chain has TRBV28 and TRBJ1-3, with D possibly being TRBD1 (5 bases). The CDR3 is 13 amino acids. Germline lookup yields CDR1 MDHEN and CDR2 SYDVKM. V shed 6 bases and J shed 2 bases, with 8 bases lying between them. As DNA, the CDR3 is TGTGCCAGCAGCCCGACAGCTGGAAACACCATATATTTT. Translating gives CASSPTAGNTIYF.

By its share, this clonotype is medium-sized. This chain links TRBV19 with TRBJ2-7, with 8 positions matching TRBD1. The V and J ends lost 6 bases and 1 base, in that order; junction bases with no gene match: 8. This CDR3 has 15 amino acids. Germline-derived CDR1 and CDR2 are LNHDA and SQIVND (reference sequence). The CDR3 sequence is CASSLQGDHSYEQYF. Written as DNA, the CDR3 is TGTGCCAGTAGCCTACAGGGGGATCATTCCTACGAGCAGTACTTC.

This clonotype appeared once. The chain joins TRBV19 to TRBJ2-3; 8 bases map to TRBD1. The V gene's germline CDR1 is LNHDA and CDR2 SQIVND (reference sequence). This CDR3 is built from 13 residues. Trimming cost V 5 bases and J 4 bases; bases outside gene matches: 2. Here the CDR3 reads CASSPTGADTQYF. The CDR3 bases are TGTGCCAGTAGTCCGACAGGGGCAGATACGCAGTATTTT.

V usage is TRBV20-1 and J usage is TRBJ2-2; 8 bases map to TRBD1. Trimming removed 0 bases from V and 3 bases from J; junction bases left unmatched: 6. Germline assignment: CDR1 DFQATT and CDR2 SNEGSKA (reference sequence). The CDR3 contains 16 residues. The chain's CDR3 is CSARDPQGGDTGELFF. CDR3 nucleotide sequence: TGCAGTGCTAGAGATCCACAGGGGGGCGACACCGGGGAGCTGTTTTTT.

A few counts support this clonotype. The chain links TRBV6-2 or TRBV6-3 to TRBJ2-7; possible D gene TRBD1, 6 bases. V was cut by 2 bases and J by 7 bases, with 12 bases left in between. The V gene's germline CDR1 is MNHEY and CDR2 SVGEGT. CDR3 size: 13 residues. The chain's CDR3 is CASSYNTGTEQYF. The CDR3 DNA follows: TGTGCCAGCAGTTACAACACCGGGACAGAGCAGTACTTC.

This clonotype was picked up many times. This chain uses TRBV13 with TRBJ1-2; D remains unclear. The CDR3 consists of 14 residues. Germline loops: CDR1 PRHDT, CDR2 FYEKMQ (reference sequence). V was cut by 1 base and J by 2 bases, with 8 bases left in between. In nucleotides, the CDR3 is TGTGCCAGCAGCTTAGACGGCAGGAACTATGGCTACACCTTC. Translated, it gives CASSLDGRNYGYTF.

A note on this clonotype: A read error may explain this, as a much larger clone is one base away. The J gene is TRBJ2-5, the V gene TRBV18, with 9 bases identical to TRBD2. The CDR3 runs 16 residues. The V gene's germline CDR1 is KGHSH and CDR2 LQKENI. The CDR3: CASPPRVAGAQETQYF. The CDR3 bases are TGTGCCAGCCCACCAAGGGTAGCGGGGGCTCAAGAGACCCAGTACTTC.

This clonotype is termed medium-sized. V usage is TRBV18 and J usage is TRBJ1-4; TRBD1 matches at 7 bases. V shed 0 bases, J shed 8 bases, and the junction held 15 bases outside the gene matches. Germline assignment: CDR1 KGHSH and CDR2 LQKENI. The CDR3 length is 18 residues. The CDR3 nucleotides are TGTGCCAGCTCACCACCTACTTACCGTACAGGGGTAGAGGAAAAACTGTTTTTT. Protein sequence: CASSPPTYRTGVEEKLFF. The full variable domain, completed using reference TRBV18 and TRBJ1-4, is NAGVMQNPRHLVRRRGQEARLRCSPMKGHSHVYWYRQLPEEGLKFMVYLQKENIIDESGMPKERFSAEFPKEGPSILRIQQVVRGDSAAYFCASSPPTYRTGVEEKLFFGSGTQLSVL.

The table lists this clonotype with a count of one. The chain couples TRBV7-9 to TRBJ1-6; 7 bases agree with TRBD1. The CDR3 has 13 amino acids. Germline V gives CDR1 SEHNR, CDR2 FQNEAQ (reference sequence). J gave up 17 bases and V 0 bases, and 7 bases lay outside the gene matches. The CDR3 here is CASSLATGAGVHF. The CDR3 DNA reads as TGTGCCAGCAGCTTAGCAACAGGGGCGGGAGTCCACTTT.

By share, this clonotype counts as medium-sized. The chain links TRBV19 to TRBJ1-1, with a possible D match to TRBD1 (6 bases). The ends were cut back, 0 bases at V and 5 bases at J, with 16 bases in the middle. From germline, CDR1 is LNHDA and CDR2 SQIVND (reference sequence). CDR3 length: 16 amino acids. The CDR3, as DNA: TGTGCCAGTAGTATAGATCTAACAGGGACGACAACTGAAGCTTTCTTT. It specifies CASSIDLTGTTTEAFF.

The gene calls are TRBV4-3 and TRBJ2-7; no firm D call. Between the trimmed V and J ends, which lost 0 bases and 5 bases, there was a span of 11 bases. Per the germline V gene, CDR1 is LGHNA and CDR2 is YSLEER. CDR3 length: 14 amino acids. The CDR3 loop reads CASSQEVGRNEQYF. Written as DNA, the CDR3 is TGCGCCAGCAGCCAAGAAGTGGGTCGGAACGAGCAGTACTTC.